What follows are 28 T cell receptor beta chains derived from one specimen sequenced in a study of OX40 agonist ivuxolimab in advanced cancers. The protocol was immunoSEQ multiplex PCR, while the TCRdb copy is restricted to in-frame clones and leaves out a portion. The table has tens of thousands of clones, roughly 89% seen once. The material sequenced was CD4+ or CD8+ T cells sorted from blood, taken in a trial of the OX40 agonist ivuxolimab. Receptor source: an adult with an advanced solid tumor such as melanoma, head and neck, liver or kidney cancer.

In this sample, this clone turned up a few times. The rearrangement uses TRBV19 and TRBJ2-7, with 13 bases lining up with TRBD2. With V trimmed by 2 bases and J by 1 base, 2 bases remained unmatched. Germline V gives CDR1 LNHDA, CDR2 SQIVND (reference sequence). The CDR3 loop spans 16 amino acids. The CDR3 protein is CASSIPGLAGSYEQYF. The CDR3 DNA sequence: TGTGCCAGTAGTATACCGGGACTAGCGGGATCCTACGAGCAGTACTTC.

This clone was seen just once. The chain recombines TRBV28 with TRBJ2-3, with unresolved D. This CDR3 region has 13 residues. V lost 8 bases and J lost 6, with 15 bases in between. Looked up from germline, CDR1 is MDHEN and CDR2 is SYDVKM. CDR3 coding DNA: TGTGCCAGCCGTAGGAAGGCGTCCGATACGCAGTATTTT. The encoded protein is CASRRKASDTQYF.

This chain connects TRBV6-1 to TRBJ1-2, with D unclear. Trimming took 3 bases from V and 4 from J, leaving 12 bases between them. CDR3 length: 14 amino acids. In germline, CDR1 is MNHNS, CDR2 SASEGT. The CDR3 DNA sequence: TGTGCCAGCAGTGAGTCCCGAAAACCCTATGGCTACACCTTC. Encoded protein: CASSESRKPYGYTF.

This chain connects TRBV10-3 to TRBJ1-1, with a possible D match to TRBD1 (5 bases). Trimming pared 6 bases from V and 6 bases from J, leaving 11 bases between. CDR1 is ENHRY, CDR2 SYGVKD, per germline. The CDR3 is 12 residues long. The CDR3 sequence is CAIRGRDPEAFF. For the CDR3, the DNA is TGTGCCATCAGGGGCAGGGACCCTGAAGCTTTCTTT.

The CDR3 reads CASSLNGQGFPEAFF. The DNA for the CDR3 is TGCGCCAGCAGCTTGAACGGCCAGGGGTTTCCTGAAGCTTTCTTT. The chain combines TRBV5-1 with TRBJ1-1; a possible D gene is TRBD1 (6 bases). The length of the CDR3 is 15 residues. Germline CDR1 and CDR2: SGHRS and YFSETQ. V lost 1 base and J 6 bases, leaving 16 bases between the germline ends.

This chain joins TRBV19 and TRBJ2-1; perhaps D is TRBD1 or TRBD2 (7 bases each). V was trimmed by 1 base and J by 1 base, leaving 17 bases between them. The germline V gene encodes CDR1 LNHDA and CDR2 SQIVND (reference sequence). The CDR3 has 18 amino acids. CDR3 bases: TGTGCCAGTAGTATAGCAGGGGGGGGCCGAGTTTCCTACAATGAGCAGTTCTTC. Protein sequence: CASSIAGGGRVSYNEQFF. The whole variable domain, remainder taken from reference TRBV19 and TRBJ2-1, is DGGITQSPKYLFRKEGQNVTLSCEQNLNHDAMYWYRQDPGQGLRLIYYSQIVNDFQKGDIAEGYSVSREKKESFPLTVTSAQKNPTAFYLCASSIAGGGRVSYNEQFFGPGTRLTVL.

The chain is built from TRBV19 and TRBJ1-4; D is undetermined. This CDR3 contains 12 residues. The V gene lost 4 bases and the J gene lost 11 bases, with 11 bases spanning the gap. The germline gives CDR1 LNHDA, CDR2 SQIVND (reference sequence). The CDR3 spells CASSNRGAKLFF. CDR3 DNA sequence: TGTGCCAGTAGTAATAGAGGCGCCAAACTGTTTTTT.

This clone has just a few counts. V and J are TRBV7-9 and TRBJ1-6; D remains unclear. The CDR3 covers 13 residues. CDR1 and CDR2 (germline): SEHNR, FQNEAQ (reference sequence). V was pared by 5 bases and J by 9 bases, with 11 bases between. The CDR3, as DNA: TGTGCCAGCAGCCCCACGACCGGTTCACCCCTCCACTTT. This codes for CASSPTTGSPLHF. The full variable domain, its missing parts supplied by reference TRBV7-9 and TRBJ1-6, is DTGVSQNPRHKITKRGQNVTFRCDPISEHNRLYWYRQTLGQGPEFLTYFQNEAQLEKSRLLSDRFSAERPKGSFSTLEIQRTEQGDSAMYLCASSPTTGSPLHFGNGTRLTVT.

The CDR3 spells CASSRDSRETQYF. CDR3 DNA: TGTGCCAGCAGCCGGGACTCAAGAGAGACCCAGTACTTC. V and J are TRBV7-7 and TRBJ2-5, with D maybe TRBD2 (6 bases). With 5 bases removed from V and 4 bases from J, the gap between germline ends came to 11 bases. This CDR3 is 13 amino acids long. Germline V gives CDR1 SSHAT, CDR2 FNYEAQ (reference sequence).

V gene TRBV5-1 combines with J gene TRBJ1-1; TRBD1 agrees at 12 bases. The J segment lost 8 bases and the V segment lost 4 bases, leaving 12 bases of the junction unmatched. There are 16 residues in the CDR3. CDR1 SGHRS and CDR2 YFSETQ come from the germline V gene. CDR3 nucleotide sequence: TGCGCCAGCAGCCTGGGACAGGGGGCTCACCTTGCGGAAGCTTTCTTT. Translating it yields CASSLGQGAHLAEAFF.

The rearrangement uses TRBV5-5 and TRBJ2-1; tentatively, D is TRBD1 (5 bases). CDR1 SGHKS and CDR2 YYEKEE come from the germline V gene (reference sequence). This CDR3 is 15 amino acids long. V lost 4 bases, J lost 0 bases, and 11 bases lay in between. CDR3 nucleotide sequence: TGTGCCAGCAGCAGGTCAGACAGCTCCTACAATGAGCAGTTCTTC. It specifies CASSRSDSSYNEQFF.

The chain has TRBV19 and TRBJ2-7, with D possibly matching TRBD1 (5 bases). Germline V gene data show CDR1 as LNHDA and CDR2 as SQIVND (reference sequence). V was cut by 4 bases and J by 6 bases, with 16 bases left in between. The CDR3 covers 14 residues. The CDR3 DNA is TGTGCCAGTAGTAAGGGGATTCCCCCCCTCGAGCAGTACTTC. It codes for CASSKGIPPLEQYF.

The V and J genes are TRBV19 and TRBJ1-4, with 9 bases that match TRBD1. This CDR3 has 15 residues. Germline values: CDR1 LNHDA, CDR2 SQIVND (reference sequence). Trimming at V came to 6 bases and at J to 8 bases, leaving 10 bases not matched to a gene. Here the CDR3 reads CASRGQGRKEEKLFF. CDR3 coding DNA: TGTGCCAGTAGGGGACAGGGAAGAAAGGAGGAAAAACTGTTTTTT.

The chain has TRBV5-1 and TRBJ2-3; 8 nucleotides agree with TRBD1. Germline values: CDR1 SGHRS, CDR2 YFSETQ. CDR3 length: 15 amino acids. Trimming at V came to 6 bases and at J to 0 bases, leaving 6 bases not matched to a gene. The CDR3 coding sequence is TGCGCCAGCACGGACAGGGCGGAAAGCACAGATACGCAGTATTTT. Its translation: CASTDRAESTDTQYF.

The chain employs TRBV9 and TRBJ2-3; D not resolved. This CDR3 contains 15 residues. The germline V and J ends were trimmed by 3 bases and 0 bases, with 11 bases remaining between them. Germline V gives CDR1 SGDLS, CDR2 YYNGEE. DNA of the CDR3: TGTGCCAGCAGCGCCCTTTCCGGCAGCACAGATACGCAGTATTTT. Translated, it gives CASSALSGSTDTQYF.

This chain links TRBV5-1 with TRBJ1-1, with 7 bases fitting TRBD1. Germline V gives CDR1 SGHRS, CDR2 YFSETQ. V shed 4 bases, J shed 0 bases, and the junction held 15 bases outside the gene matches. CDR3 length: 18 residues. The CDR3 loop is CASSPRRTGSPLNTEAFF. CDR3 DNA sequence: TGCGCCAGCAGCCCCCGGCGGACAGGATCCCCTTTGAACACTGAAGCTTTCTTT.

The chain is built from TRBV30 and TRBJ1-6; D call uncertain. Deletions cut 3 bases from V and 5 bases from J, with 8 bases between. The CDR3 covers 13 residues. Germline assignment: CDR1 GTSNPN and CDR2 SVGIG (reference sequence). As DNA, the CDR3 is TGTGCCTGGAGATTTGGGAATAATTCACCCCTCCACTTT. It encodes CAWRFGNNSPLHF.

The chain employs TRBV6-1 and TRBJ1-2, with 7 bases fitting TRBD1. Losses at the gene ends were 4 bases for V and 2 bases for J; bases not matched to a gene: 10. This CDR3 spans 16 amino acids. Germline V gene sequence: CDR1 MNHNS, CDR2 SASEGT. CDR3 protein: CASSVPGQRSNYGYTF. The CDR3 DNA is TGTGCCAGCAGTGTACCGGGACAGCGAAGCAACTATGGCTACACCTTC.

Turning to this clone: The same CDR3 arises from other DNA sequences in this sample as well. The genes are TRBV20-1 and TRBJ1-2; D remains unclear. The germline gives CDR1 DFQATT, CDR2 SNEGSKA (reference sequence). CDR3 size: 11 residues. V lost 0 bases, J lost 7 bases, and 6 bases lay in between. The CDR3 DNA follows: TGCAGTGCTAGAGATCTCGTTGGCTACACCTTC. Its protein is CSARDLVGYTF.

In its sample, this clone was seen a few times. The rearrangement joins TRBV13 to TRBJ2-7; 9 positions agree with TRBD2. This CDR3 is 19 amino acids long. Germline assignment: CDR1 PRHDT and CDR2 FYEKMQ (reference sequence). V lost 5 bases, J lost 1 base, and 18 bases stayed unmatched. The CDR3 protein is CASSPRVRGGTSGSYEQYF. CDR3 bases: TGTGCCAGCAGCCCTAGAGTGAGGGGAGGCACTAGCGGGTCCTACGAGCAGTACTTC.

This chain joins TRBV29-1 and TRBJ2-1; unclear D gene. CDR1 SQVTM and CDR2 ANQGSEA come from the germline V gene. V lost 0 bases and J lost 7, with 7 bases in between. This CDR3 has 12 amino acids. The CDR3 DNA sequence: TGCAGCGTTGAAGAGTTAGCAAATGAGCAGTTCTTC. Translating gives CSVEELANEQFF.

This chain connects TRBV19 to TRBJ2-3; TRBD2 agrees at 8 bases. The germline CDR1 and CDR2 sequences are LNHDA and SQIVND (reference sequence). The trim removed 3 bases at V and 5 bases at J, leaving 10 bases unmatched. There are 16 residues in the CDR3. CDR3 in DNA: TGTGCCAGTAGTATGATTGGCGGGGGGCCTATAGATACGCAGTATTTT. It translates to CASSMIGGGPIDTQYF.

This chain uses TRBV30 with TRBJ2-3; 8 bases are shared with TRBD2. V gave up 3 bases and J gave up 0 bases; unmatched junction bases: 5. The CDR3 spans 15 residues. Germline lookup yields CDR1 GTSNPN and CDR2 SVGIG (reference sequence). The DNA for the CDR3 is TGTGCCTGGAGCCGGGGGGGGTCTAGCACAGATACGCAGTATTTT. Amino acid sequence: CAWSRGGSSTDTQYF.

The V and J genes are TRBV5-1 and TRBJ1-2; D perhaps matches TRBD1 (5 bases). Trimming left V 0 bases short and J 4 bases short, with 19 bases between. The CDR3 spans 17 residues. CDR1 and CDR2 (germline): SGHRS, YFSETQ. This chain's CDR3 is CASSLVPPGGGGYGYTF. CDR3 DNA: TGCGCCAGCAGCTTGGTTCCGCCCGGTGGGGGTGGCTATGGCTACACCTTC.

The V and J genes are TRBV9 and TRBJ1-3; possibly TRBD1 for D (6 bases). The CDR3 contains 14 residues. Germline assignment: CDR1 SGDLS and CDR2 YYNGEE. Deletions cut 3 bases from V and 1 base from J, with 8 bases between. The CDR3 reads CASSGRGSGNTIYF. The CDR3, as DNA: TGTGCCAGCAGCGGCAGGGGTTCTGGAAACACCATATATTTT. The complete variable domain, with remaining parts taken from reference TRBV9 and TRBJ1-3, reads DSGVTQTPKHLITATGQRVTLRCSPRSGDLSVYWYQQSLDQGLQFLIQYYNGEERAKGNILERFSAQQFPDLHSELNLSSLELGDSALYFCASSGRGSGNTIYFGEGSWLTVV.

The chain combines TRBV7-9 with TRBJ1-2; possibly TRBD1 for D (6 bases). The V gene's germline CDR1 is SEHNR and CDR2 FQNEAQ (reference sequence). Deletions cut 7 bases from V and 4 bases from J, with 19 bases between. This CDR3 contains 15 residues. CDR3 sequence: CASISSRGISYGYTF. The DNA of the CDR3 is TGTGCCAGCATCTCTAGTAGGGGGATTTCCTATGGCTACACCTTC.

This clone was observed a few times. The identical CDR3 is also encoded by other nucleotide sequences in the sample. The chain is built from TRBV5-1 and TRBJ2-5; no clear D. V was clipped by 0 bases and J by 5 bases, with 5 bases between them. Germline V gene sequence: CDR1 SGHRS, CDR2 YFSETQ. The CDR3 is made up of 12 amino acids. CDR3 region: CASSLDGETQYF. CDR3 DNA: TGCGCCAGCAGCTTGGATGGGGAGACCCAGTACTTC.

Worth noting for this clone: This sample includes further DNA sequences coding for the same CDR3. This chain connects TRBV7-9 to TRBJ2-7; D may be TRBD1 (7 bases). Germline CDR1 and CDR2: SEHNR and FQNEAQ (reference sequence). CDR3 length equals 14 residues. Trimming shortened V by 3 bases and J by 2 bases, and 11 bases separated the two germline ends. The CDR3 loop is CASSLGGQPYEQYF. The CDR3 DNA reads as TGTGCCAGCAGCTTGGGGGGACAGCCCTACGAGCAGTACTTC.